The 14 T cell receptor beta chains below all came from one sample that was sequenced in a study of type 1 regulatory T cells. Via MiXCR, TCRdb re-called the reads, giving one row per CDR3 protein. The sample lists under 85,000 distinct CDR3 sequences, 45% to 50% occurring once. The antigens these receptors bind are not known. The sequenced sample consisted of cultured non-Tr1 T cells, either the whole culture or a sorted T cell fraction (not recorded which). The receptors stem from a human donor in good health.

This chain links TRBV6-2 or TRBV6-3 with TRBJ2-6; unclear D gene. Germline-derived CDR1 and CDR2 are MNHEY and SVGEGT. V lost 5 bases and J lost 1, with 12 bases in between. The CDR3 runs 16 residues. CDR3 coding DNA: TGTGCCAGCAGTCTATCCCCCCTATCTGGGGCCAACGTCCTGACTTTC. Its protein product is CASSLSPLSGANVLTF.

The CDR3 bases are TGCAGTGCTATTCAGACTAGCCGACCGCAAGAGACCCAGTACTTC. Amino acid sequence: CSAIQTSRPQETQYF. J is TRBJ2-5 and V is TRBV20-1, with TRBD2 matching over 7 bases. The V and J ends lost 4 bases and 2 bases, in that order; junction bases with no gene match: 10. The CDR3 loop spans 15 amino acids. Germline CDR1 is DFQATT and CDR2 is SNEGSKA (reference sequence).

V is TRBV12-3 or TRBV12-4 and J is TRBJ1-1; D is unclear. The ends were cut back, 4 bases at V and 2 bases at J, with 11 bases in the middle. CDR3 length: 14 residues. CDR3 DNA sequence: TGTGCCAGCAGTTACGGGCGACCTAACACTGAAGCTTTCTTT. This gives the protein CASSYGRPNTEAFF.

In this sample, this clonotype turned up a few times. The rearrangement uses TRBV6-1 and TRBJ1-5; D gene uncertain. The CDR3 totals 16 residues. With 7 bases removed from V and 0 bases from J, the gap between germline ends came to 16 bases. Germline V gives CDR1 MNHNS, CDR2 SASEGT. The CDR3 sequence is CASNTGSFYSNQPQHF. CDR3 nucleotides: TGTGCCAGCAACACCGGGAGCTTTTATAGCAATCAGCCCCAGCATTTT.

This rearrangement joins TRBV11-3 to TRBJ2-2, with TRBD2 matching over 13 bases. Trimming took 4 bases from V and 6 from J; bases not matched to a gene: 11. CDR3 size: 18 residues. The germline V gene has CDR1 SGHNT and CDR2 YENEEA. The chain's CDR3 is CASSSWSTSGGASGELFF. The CDR3 DNA follows: TGTGCCAGCAGCTCCTGGTCCACTAGCGGGGGGGCCTCCGGGGAGCTGTTTTTT.

This sequence joins TRBV9 and TRBJ2-7; D is unresolved. The CDR3 is 12 amino acids. Germline V gives CDR1 SGDLS, CDR2 YYNGEE. Deletions cut 1 base from V and 2 bases from J, with 4 bases between. This CDR3 reads CASSVPPYEQYF. The CDR3 DNA follows: TGTGCCAGCAGCGTACCCCCCTACGAGCAGTACTTC.

This clonotype showed up just a few times. The chain has TRBV16 and TRBJ1-4; no clear D gene. The V gene's germline CDR1 is KGHSY and CDR2 FQNENV. The V gene lost 2 bases and the J gene lost 4 bases, with 14 bases spanning the gap. This CDR3 has 16 amino acids. CDR3 residues: CASSQILGRSNEKLFF. CDR3 nucleotides: TGTGCCAGCAGCCAAATTCTCGGGAGAAGTAATGAAAAACTGTTTTTT.

The CDR3 region has the DNA TGTGCCACCCGGGAGGGAAACCAAGAGACCCAGTACTTC. It specifies CATREGNQETQYF. The rearrangement uses TRBV6-6 and TRBJ2-5; TRBD2 matches 8 bases. The CDR3 length is 13 residues. Germline assignment: CDR1 MNHNY and CDR2 SVGAGI (reference sequence). V shed 10 bases, J shed 0 bases, and the junction held 4 bases outside the gene matches.

This chain uses TRBV3-1 with TRBJ2-7; D remains ambiguous. V gave up 0 bases and J gave up 6 bases, with 12 bases separating them. Per germline, CDR1 LGHDT and CDR2 YNNKEL (reference sequence). This CDR3 region has 14 residues. The CDR3 is CASSQEMWTPEQYF. The DNA of the CDR3 is TGTGCCAGCAGCCAAGAGATGTGGACGCCCGAGCAGTACTTC.

This clonotype showed up just a few times. V is TRBV20-1 and J is TRBJ2-1, with a weak D call TRBD2 (6 bases). V was shortened by 0 bases and J by 4 bases, with 10 bases between the two germline ends. The CDR3 totals 14 residues. In germline, CDR1 is DFQATT, CDR2 SNEGSKA (reference sequence). CDR3 loop: CSARDPGLYNEQFF. In nucleotides, the CDR3 is TGCAGTGCTAGAGATCCGGGACTGTACAATGAGCAGTTCTTC.

The chain employs TRBV7-2 and TRBJ2-5; D may be TRBD2 (5 bases). V lost 1 base to trimming and J lost 5 bases, with 14 bases between them. The CDR3 is 15 amino acids. Germline loops: CDR1 SGHTA, CDR2 FQGNSA. CDR3 coding DNA: TGTGCCAGCAGCTTAGAGACTCGGGGTGGGGAGACCCAGTACTTC. It is translated as CASSLETRGGETQYF.

This rearrangement joins TRBV5-1 to TRBJ1-2, with D possibly TRBD1 on 6 matching bases. Germline-derived CDR1 and CDR2 are SGHRS and YFSETQ. CDR3 length: 15 residues. V shed 0 bases and J shed 0 bases, with 9 bases lying between them. CDR3 sequence (DNA): TGCGCCAGCAGCTTGGGGACAGCGCCTAACTATGGCTACACCTTC. This translates into CASSLGTAPNYGYTF.

J is TRBJ1-3 and V is TRBV7-2; possibly TRBD1 for D (5 bases). The length of the CDR3 is 16 residues. Trimming pared 4 bases from V and 0 bases from J, leaving 13 bases between. The germline V gene encodes CDR1 SGHTA and CDR2 FQGNSA. CDR3 sequence (DNA): TGTGCCAGCAGCTCCCCAGGGAGGGCCTCTGGAAACACCATATATTTT. Translated, it gives CASSSPGRASGNTIYF.

CDR3 sequence: CASSFNPDTQYF. The CDR3 region has the DNA TGTGCCAGCAGTTTTAATCCAGATACGCAGTATTTT. The chain is built from TRBV12-3 or TRBV12-4 and TRBJ2-3; no reliable D call. Trimming stripped 3 bases from V and 4 bases from J, with 5 bases between. This CDR3 region has 12 residues.